Following are 21 T cell receptor beta chains from one sample sequenced in a study of blood T cell repertoires in COVID-19. Only in-frame clones appear in the TCRdb table, and some are missing; sequencing was by immunoSEQ multiplex PCR. The table lists 130,000 to 150,000 clones, about 79% of them singletons. Sequencing was done on a sample of peripheral blood. These receptors originate from a woman older than 75 with acute or convalescent COVID-19.

The rearrangement joins TRBV7-2 to TRBJ2-1; D ambiguous. The V and J ends lost 5 bases and 4 bases respectively, with 18 bases between them. Per germline, CDR1 SGHTA and CDR2 FQGNSA. CDR3 size: 16 residues. The CDR3 here is CASSLRGVGGYNEQFF. CDR3 sequence (DNA): TGTGCCAGCAGCCTACGAGGCGTCGGTGGGTACAATGAGCAGTTCTTC.

This sequence joins TRBV11-2 and TRBJ1-2; D uncertain. This CDR3 region has 13 residues. V lost 5 bases, J lost 3 bases, and 10 bases lay in between. Germline loops: CDR1 SGHAT, CDR2 FQNNGV. CDR3 DNA: TGTGCCAGCAGCCCAAGGCGGGACTATGGCTACACCTTC. This sequence encodes CASSPRRDYGYTF. The full variable domain, in which reference TRBV11-2 and TRBJ1-2 provide the parts outside the CDR3, is EAGVAQSPRYKIIEKRQSVAFWCNPISGHATLYWYQQILGQGPKLLIQFQNNGVVDDSQLPKDRFSAERLKGVDSTLKIQPAKLEDSAVYLCASSPRRDYGYTFGSGTRLTVV.

The rearrangement joins TRBV5-1 to TRBJ1-6, with 9 positions matching TRBD1. Per germline, CDR1 SGHRS and CDR2 YFSETQ. The CDR3 extends over 18 amino acids. After removal of 1 base from V and 6 bases from J, the junction contained 11 bases not matched to a gene. The CDR3 DNA sequence: TGCGCCAGCAGCTTGTCCCGGGCGGGGACAGGGCCTAATTCACCCCTCCACTTT. This translates into CASSLSRAGTGPNSPLHF.

V usage is TRBV14 and J usage is TRBJ1-1, with 10 bases matching TRBD1. The trim removed 5 bases at V and 0 bases at J, leaving 9 bases unmatched. In germline, CDR1 is SGHDN, CDR2 FVKESK. CDR3 length: 17 amino acids. DNA of the CDR3: TGTGCCAGCAGCGACACCGGGACAGGGGCGGTGAACACTGAAGCTTTCTTT. It is translated as CASSDTGTGAVNTEAFF.

Note on this clone: The sample holds other DNA sequences that translate to the same CDR3. The CDR3 reads CASSQDPGNTEAFF. The DNA of the CDR3 is TGCGCCAGCAGCCAAGATCCGGGAAACACTGAAGCTTTCTTT. This chain links TRBV4-1 with TRBJ1-1; no clear D gene. V lost 0 bases and J 2 bases, leaving 7 bases between the germline ends. There are 14 residues in the CDR3. CDR1 and CDR2 (germline): MGHRA, YSYEKL.

This rearrangement joins TRBV9 to TRBJ2-1; 11 nucleotides match TRBD2. The V gene's germline CDR1 is SGDLS and CDR2 YYNGEE. Germline trimming cut 4 bases from V and 4 bases from J; bases unmatched to any gene: 4. The CDR3 loop spans 15 amino acids. This chain's CDR3 is CASSISGGDYNEQFF. CDR3 sequence (DNA): TGTGCCAGCAGCATTAGCGGGGGGGATTACAATGAGCAGTTCTTC. The entire variable domain, with the rest obtained from reference TRBV9 and TRBJ2-1, is as follows: DSGVTQTPKHLITATGQRVTLRCSPRSGDLSVYWYQQSLDQGLQFLIQYYNGEERAKGNILERFSAQQFPDLHSELNLSSLELGDSALYFCASSISGGDYNEQFFGPGTRLTVL.

The chain uses TRBV11-3 and TRBJ2-1, with D perhaps matching TRBD2 (6 bases). V was clipped by 4 bases and J by 7 bases, with 11 bases between them. The length of the CDR3 is 13 residues. Germline V lookup: CDR1 SGHNT, CDR2 YENEEA. CDR3 nucleotides: TGTGCCAGCAGCTACCTTGCGGGGAATGAGCAGTTCTTC. This encodes CASSYLAGNEQFF.

This rearrangement joins TRBV11-2 to TRBJ2-7; 8 bases align to TRBD1. V was pared by 1 base and J by 4 bases, with 9 bases of the junction left unmatched. CDR1 is SGHAT, CDR2 FQNNGV, per germline. The CDR3 length is 16 residues. The DNA of the CDR3 is TGTGCCAGCAGCTTAGGTAGTGCAGGGGGCGCGTACGAGCAGTACTTC. Encoded protein: CASSLGSAGGAYEQYF.

The V call is TRBV7-9, the J call TRBJ1-2; TRBD1 might be the D (6 bases). Germline assignment: CDR1 SEHNR and CDR2 FQNEAQ (reference sequence). Trimming stripped 1 base from V and 8 bases from J, with 14 bases between. CDR3 length: 14 residues. As DNA, the CDR3 is TGTGCCAGCAGCTTAGGAGTGGGGGCGGAAGGCTACACCTTC. Its protein product is CASSLGVGAEGYTF.

The V and J genes are TRBV7-2 and TRBJ1-1, with D possibly matching TRBD1 (5 bases). Germline CDR1 is SGHTA and CDR2 is FQGNSA. The CDR3 contains 15 residues. V was clipped by 5 bases and J by 5 bases, with 18 bases between them. The DNA of the CDR3 is TGTGCCAGCAGCCCTAGGGGCAGGGTTAAAACTGAAGCTTTCTTT. This sequence encodes CASSPRGRVKTEAFF.

This rearrangement joins TRBV11-2 to TRBJ1-2; TRBD1 is a possible D gene (5 bases). The germline V gene encodes CDR1 SGHAT and CDR2 FQNNGV. The CDR3 covers 14 residues. V lost 5 bases and J 10 bases, leaving 20 bases between the germline ends. Here the CDR3 DNA reads TGTGCCAGCAGCCCATCCGTAACAGGTCAGGACTACACCTTC. This gives the protein CASSPSVTGQDYTF.

The genes are TRBV13 and TRBJ2-2; 7 bases line up with TRBD1. After removal of 5 bases from V and 1 base from J, the junction contained 7 bases not matched to a gene. Germline lookup yields CDR1 PRHDT and CDR2 FYEKMQ (reference sequence). The CDR3 spans 16 residues. DNA of the CDR3: TGTGCCAGCAGCCGGCGACAGGGCCTGAACACCGGGGAGCTGTTTTTT. It specifies CASSRRQGLNTGELFF.

The rearrangement links TRBV5-1 to TRBJ1-2; 10 bases line up with TRBD1. The length of the CDR3 is 18 residues. Trimming cost V 0 bases and J 2 bases; bases outside gene matches: 10. The germline CDR1 and CDR2 sequences are SGHRS and YFSETQ. CDR3 in amino acids: CASSLAGTGALVNYGYTF. In DNA, the CDR3 is TGCGCCAGCAGCTTGGCAGGGACAGGGGCCCTAGTCAACTATGGCTACACCTTC.

Turning to this clone: This same CDR3 is encoded by further DNA sequences in the sample. The chain joins TRBV18 to TRBJ1-4, with D possibly being TRBD1 (6 bases). Germline loops: CDR1 KGHSH, CDR2 LQKENI. Between the trimmed V and J ends, which lost 3 bases and 1 base, there was a span of 9 bases. The CDR3 is 15 amino acids. Here the CDR3 reads CASSPLGGTNEKLFF. In DNA, the CDR3 is TGTGCCAGCTCACCTTTAGGGGGAACTAATGAAAAACTGTTTTTT.

This clone has a handful of counts. This sequence joins TRBV4-2 and TRBJ1-5, with D maybe TRBD1 (5 bases). CDR3 length: 13 residues. V was clipped by 0 bases and J by 10 bases, with 10 bases between them. Germline CDR1 is LGHNA and CDR2 is YNFKEQ. CDR3 nucleotide sequence: TGTGCCAGCAGCCAAGATTTGGGGGGACCCCAGCATTTT. This gives the protein CASSQDLGGPQHF.

The chain couples TRBV2 to TRBJ1-1; 9 nucleotides match TRBD1. In germline, CDR1 is SNHLY, CDR2 FYNNEI. This CDR3 comprises 17 residues. The V and J ends lost 6 bases and 0 bases, in that order; junction bases with no gene match: 11. CDR3 DNA sequence: TGTGCCAGCAGCGGGGTAGGGACAGGGCTCATGAACACTGAAGCTTTCTTT. Translated: CASSGVGTGLMNTEAFF.

The chain joins TRBV6-1 to TRBJ1-6; TRBD1 might be the D (5 bases). Trimming took 3 bases from V and 0 from J, leaving 15 bases between them. Per germline, CDR1 MNHNS and CDR2 SASEGT. The CDR3 covers 18 residues. The DNA of the CDR3 is TGTGCCAGCAGTGAGGCGCCGTGGGGCGTCTCCTATAATTCACCCCTCCACTTT. Its translation is CASSEAPWGVSYNSPLHF.

The chain recombines TRBV14 with TRBJ1-1; D not certain. In germline, CDR1 is SGHDN, CDR2 FVKESK. V gave up 4 bases and J gave up 1 base, with 10 bases separating them. The CDR3 sequence is 14 residues long. CDR3 sequence (DNA): TGTGCCAGCAGCCCTCGACACTGGAACACTGAAGCTTTCTTT. This codes for CASSPRHWNTEAFF.

This clone showed up many times. Here the CDR3 DNA reads TGTGCCAGCAGTTTATCGTCGGGCAGGGGGAGAACGTCTGGCTACACCTTC. This encodes CASSLSSGRGRTSGYTF. The rearrangement uses TRBV27 and TRBJ1-2; 7 nucleotides agree with TRBD1. J lost 7 bases, V lost 0 bases, and 14 bases had no gene match. Germline-derived CDR1 and CDR2 are MNHEY and SMNVEV (reference sequence). The CDR3 runs 17 residues.

The rearrangement uses TRBV9 and TRBJ1-6, with 7 bases matching TRBD1. J gave up 8 bases and V 0 bases, and 5 bases lay outside the gene matches. Per germline, CDR1 SGDLS and CDR2 YYNGEE. The CDR3 is 15 amino acids. The CDR3 sequence: CASSVEGAPDSPLHF. DNA for the CDR3: TGTGCCAGCAGCGTAGAGGGGGCTCCGGATTCACCCCTCCACTTT.

This chain joins TRBV6-5 and TRBJ2-2; 7 nucleotides match TRBD1. V was pared by 7 bases and J by 1 base, with 6 bases of the junction left unmatched. Germline assignment: CDR1 MNHEY and CDR2 SVGAGI. The CDR3 length is 15 residues. CDR3: CASKQGNWNTGELFF. CDR3 DNA: TGTGCCAGCAAACAGGGGAATTGGAACACCGGGGAGCTGTTTTTT.